These 15 T cell receptor beta chains share one sample of origin, sequenced in a study of post-analysis software for immune sequencing data. Study results and caveats: The study found TRBV5-6, TRBV5-1 and TRBV20-1 among roughly 5 TRBV segments more frequent in patients than controls.

No antigen has been identified for these receptors. The library was made from cDNA and included unique molecular identifiers. Each CDR3 protein is one row after TCRdb ran MiXCR on the PCR reads. The sample yields fewer than 900,000 distinct CDR3 sequences, 46% seen once. The material sequenced was blood. The receptors originated from a girl between 5 and 17 years old with multiple sclerosis.

This clonotype was seen only a few times. The J gene is TRBJ2-4, the V gene TRBV15, with D possibly being TRBD1 or TRBD2 (5 bases each). Trimming took 6 bases from V and 10 from J, leaving 13 bases between them. The CDR3 is made up of 12 amino acids. The germline V gene has CDR1 LNHNV and CDR2 YYDKDF (reference sequence). CDR3 bases: TGTGCCACCAGTGACGGGACGGGAATTCAGTACTTC. Its translation is CATSDGTGIQYF.

In nucleotides, the CDR3 is TGTGCCAGCAGTTTTTTAGCGGGAGGTGTGACAGATACGCAGTATTTT. It codes for CASSFLAGGVTDTQYF. The chain uses TRBV12-3 or TRBV12-4 and TRBJ2-3; TRBD2 agrees at 10 bases. V shed 3 bases and J 3 bases; nucleotides not matched to a gene: 6. This CDR3 comprises 16 residues.

This clonotype was seen only once. The J gene is TRBJ2-1, the V gene TRBV20-1; 7 bases are a match to TRBD2. The CDR3 runs 16 residues. Trimming at V came to 6 bases and at J to 1 base, leaving 12 bases not matched to a gene. CDR1 and CDR2 (germline): DFQATT, SNEGSKA (reference sequence). CDR3 loop: CSAQLRAGVSYNEQFF. DNA for the CDR3: TGCAGTGCCCAGCTAAGGGCGGGGGTATCCTACAATGAGCAGTTCTTC.

The chain recombines TRBV3-1 with TRBJ2-3, with 13 positions matching TRBD2. Looked up from germline, CDR1 is LGHDT and CDR2 is YNNKEL (reference sequence). Trimming removed 5 bases from V and 0 bases from J; junction bases left unmatched: 8. This CDR3 is built from 18 residues. The CDR3 bases are TGTGCCAGCAGCACGGGACTAGCGGGGACCTCTAGCACAGATACGCAGTATTTT. Translated: CASSTGLAGTSSTDTQYF.

This clonotype came up a few times. The V gene is TRBV20-1, the J gene TRBJ2-7; the D gene is possibly TRBD1 (6 bases). CDR1 and CDR2 (germline): DFQATT, SNEGSKA (reference sequence). The CDR3 runs 14 residues. Trimming took off 5 bases at V and 6 bases at J, with 20 bases between the two ends. The DNA of the CDR3 is TGCAGTGCTGTAAGCCGGGACACCTATCGCGAGCAGTACTTC. It translates to CSAVSRDTYREQYF.

The chain carries TRBV7-9 and TRBJ2-5; unclear D gene. V lost 10 bases and J lost 1, with 7 bases in between. CDR1 SEHNR and CDR2 FQNEAQ come from the germline V gene (reference sequence). There are 11 residues in the CDR3. CDR3 region: CATSPQETQYF. CDR3 coding DNA: TGTGCCACGAGCCCCCAAGAGACCCAGTACTTC.

The chain is built from TRBV7-9 and TRBJ2-5, with TRBD1 matching over 8 bases. The CDR3 extends over 15 amino acids. V was pared by 10 bases and J by 2 bases, with 12 bases of the junction left unmatched. Germline assignment: CDR1 SEHNR and CDR2 FQNEAQ (reference sequence). The CDR3 nucleotides read TGTGCCACCCCCTCCCAGGGACAGGAGCAAGAGACCCAGTACTTC. Translation: CATPSQGQEQETQYF.

J is TRBJ1-1 and V is TRBV7-9, with D unclear. The CDR3 contains 14 residues. The V and J ends lost 7 bases and 3 bases respectively, with 15 bases between them. Germline lookup yields CDR1 SEHNR and CDR2 FQNEAQ (reference sequence). Here the CDR3 DNA reads TGTGCCAGCACCCGCCCAAACAAAGACACTGAAGCTTTCTTT. It codes for CASTRPNKDTEAFF. The full variable domain, with the rest looked up from reference TRBV7-9 and TRBJ1-1, is DTGVSQNPRHKITKRGQNVTFRCDPISEHNRLYWYRQTLGQGPEFLTYFQNEAQLEKSRLLSDRFSAERPKGSFSTLEIQRTEQGDSAMYLCASTRPNKDTEAFFGQGTRLTVV.

This clonotype was seen a few times. The chain uses TRBV7-2 and TRBJ1-5, with a weak D call TRBD1 (5 bases). CDR1 is SGHTA and CDR2 is FQGNSA in the germline V gene. CDR3 length: 13 residues. V dropped 4 bases and J dropped 4 bases, with 8 bases sitting between them. The CDR3 DNA reads as TGTGCCAGCAGCTACGGGACTAATCAGCCCCAGCATTTT. Protein product: CASSYGTNQPQHF. The variable domain in full, with the rest retrieved from reference TRBV7-2 and TRBJ1-5, is GAGVSQSPSNKVTEKGKDVELRCDPISGHTALYWYRQSLGQGLEFLIYFQGNSAPDKSGLPSDRFSAERTGGSVSTLTIQRTQQEDSAVYLCASSYGTNQPQHFGDGTRLSIL.

The chain has TRBV20-1 and TRBJ2-3; the match to TRBD2 covers 14 bases. The CDR3 is 19 residues long. Germline V lookup: CDR1 DFQATT, CDR2 SNEGSKA (reference sequence). The CDR3 spells CSARMTSGRVGDRTDTQYF. The CDR3, as DNA: TGCAGCGCACGGATGACTAGCGGGAGGGTTGGGGACCGCACAGATACGCAGTATTTT.

This clonotype appeared a single time. This rearrangement joins TRBV7-8 to TRBJ2-7; no clear D. There are 13 residues in the CDR3. Trimming took off 2 bases at V and 6 bases at J, with 11 bases between the two ends. CDR1 SGHVS and CDR2 FQNEAQ come from the germline V gene. The CDR3 is CASSLSIKGEQYF. In DNA, the CDR3 is TGTGCCAGCAGCTTATCGATTAAGGGCGAGCAGTACTTC.

This clonotype came up once. This sequence joins TRBV20-1 and TRBJ2-1; 10 positions agree with TRBD2. The germline gives CDR1 DFQATT, CDR2 SNEGSKA (reference sequence). This CDR3 region has 14 residues. The V segment lost 5 bases and the J segment 3 bases; nucleotides outside the gene matches: 4. CDR3 sequence reads: CSALSGGSYNEQFF. The CDR3 coding sequence is TGCAGTGCTCTTAGCGGGGGGAGCTACAATGAGCAGTTCTTC.

CDR3 in amino acids: CASNHRWGSNQPQHF. In nucleotides, the CDR3 is TGTGCCAGCAACCACCGCTGGGGGAGCAATCAGCCCCAGCATTTT. The rearrangement joins TRBV27 to TRBJ1-5; TRBD1 is a possible D gene (5 bases). V lost 7 bases and J lost 1, with 14 bases in between. CDR3 length: 15 amino acids. Germline values: CDR1 MNHEY, CDR2 SMNVEV (reference sequence).

The V call is TRBV15, the J call TRBJ2-5; 10 bases agree with TRBD1. The V segment lost 3 bases and the J segment 5 bases; nucleotides outside the gene matches: 9. CDR3 length equals 16 residues. Germline V gene data show CDR1 as LNHNV and CDR2 as YYDKDF (reference sequence). CDR3 sequence (DNA): TGTGCCACCAGCAGCAGAGAGAGGACAGGGGGTGAGACCCAGTACTTC. This sequence encodes CATSSRERTGGETQYF. Complete variable domain (other parts from reference TRBV15 and TRBJ2-5): DAMVIQNPRYQVTQFGKPVTLSCSQTLNHNVMYWYQQKSSQAPKLLFHYYDKDFNNEADTPDNFQSRRPNTSFCFLDIRSPGLGDTAMYLCATSSRERTGGETQYFGPGTRLLVL.

This clonotype was picked up one time. One end of the junction does not line up with germline, which may come from a read error. J is TRBJ2-7 and V is TRBV27, with D possibly TRBD1 on 6 matching bases. The J call may be wrong; the DNA end is better matched by TRBJ2-5. The CDR3 totals 13 residues. Looked up from germline, CDR1 is MNHEY and CDR2 is SMNVEV (reference sequence). In DNA form, the CDR3 reads TGTACCAGCAGTTTAGGGGGACGCGAGACCCAGTACTTC. Its protein is CTSSLGGRETQYF.